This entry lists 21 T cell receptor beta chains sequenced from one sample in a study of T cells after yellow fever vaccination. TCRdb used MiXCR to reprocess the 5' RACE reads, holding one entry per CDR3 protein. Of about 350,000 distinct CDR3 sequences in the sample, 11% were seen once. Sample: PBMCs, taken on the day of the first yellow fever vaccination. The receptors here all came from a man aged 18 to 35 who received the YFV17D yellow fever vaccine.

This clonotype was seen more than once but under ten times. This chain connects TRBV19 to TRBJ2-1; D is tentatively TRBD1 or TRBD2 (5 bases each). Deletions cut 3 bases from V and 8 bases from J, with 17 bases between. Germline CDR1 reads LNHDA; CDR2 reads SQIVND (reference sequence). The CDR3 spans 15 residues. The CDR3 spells CASSMDGLRGDEQFF. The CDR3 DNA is TGTGCCAGTAGTATGGACGGGTTGAGGGGTGATGAGCAGTTCTTC.

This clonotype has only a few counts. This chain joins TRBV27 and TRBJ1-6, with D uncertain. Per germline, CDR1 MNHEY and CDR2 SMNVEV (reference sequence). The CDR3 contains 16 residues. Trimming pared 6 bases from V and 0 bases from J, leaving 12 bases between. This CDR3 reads CASRPPGSSYNSPLHF. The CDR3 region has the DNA TGTGCCAGCAGGCCCCCCGGGAGCTCCTATAATTCACCCCTCCACTTT.

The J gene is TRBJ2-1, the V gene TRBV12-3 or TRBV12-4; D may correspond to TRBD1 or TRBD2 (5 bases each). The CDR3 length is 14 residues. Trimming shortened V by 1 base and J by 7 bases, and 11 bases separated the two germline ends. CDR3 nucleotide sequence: TGTGCCAGCAGTTTAGTCTTCGGGGCAAATGAGCAGTTCTTC. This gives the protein CASSLVFGANEQFF.

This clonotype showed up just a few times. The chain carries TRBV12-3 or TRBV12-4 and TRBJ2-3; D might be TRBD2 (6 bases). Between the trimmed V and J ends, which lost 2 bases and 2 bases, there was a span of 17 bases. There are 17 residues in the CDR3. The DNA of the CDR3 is TGTGCCAGCAGTTTATTTGGAGGGGCCGGAGCCACAGATACGCAGTATTTT. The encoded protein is CASSLFGGAGATDTQYF.

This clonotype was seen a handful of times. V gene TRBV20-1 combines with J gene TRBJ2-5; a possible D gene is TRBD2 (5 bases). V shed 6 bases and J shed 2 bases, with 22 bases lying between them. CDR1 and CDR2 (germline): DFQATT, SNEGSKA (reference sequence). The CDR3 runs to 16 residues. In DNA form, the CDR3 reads TGCAGTGCAAAACTCCGGGGTCTGCGTCTACAAGAGACCCAGTACTTC. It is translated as CSAKLRGLRLQETQYF.

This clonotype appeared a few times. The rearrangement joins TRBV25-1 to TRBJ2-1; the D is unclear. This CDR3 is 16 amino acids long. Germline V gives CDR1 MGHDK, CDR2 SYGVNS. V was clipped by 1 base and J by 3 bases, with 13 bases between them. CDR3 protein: CASSELGKENYNEQFF. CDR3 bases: TGTGCCAGCAGTGAATTGGGCAAAGAGAACTACAATGAGCAGTTCTTC. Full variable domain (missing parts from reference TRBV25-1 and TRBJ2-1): EADIYQTPRYLVIGTGKKITLECSQTMGHDKMYWYQQDPGMELHLIHYSYGVNSTEKGDLSSESTVSRIRTEHFPLTLESARPSHTSQYLCASSELGKENYNEQFFGPGTRLTVL.

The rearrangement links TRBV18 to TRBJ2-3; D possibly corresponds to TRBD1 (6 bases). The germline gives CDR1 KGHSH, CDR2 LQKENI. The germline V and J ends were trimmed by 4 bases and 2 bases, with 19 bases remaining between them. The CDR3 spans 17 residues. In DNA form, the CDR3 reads TGTGCCAGCTCACTATTTCACCAGGCAGGGGCCACAGATACGCAGTATTTT. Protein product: CASSLFHQAGATDTQYF.

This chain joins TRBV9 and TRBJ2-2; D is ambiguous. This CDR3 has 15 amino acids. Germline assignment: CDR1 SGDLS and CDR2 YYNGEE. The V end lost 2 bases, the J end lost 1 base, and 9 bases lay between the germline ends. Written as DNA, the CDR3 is TGTGCCAGCAGCGTCTCTGGGGAGAACACCGGGGAGCTGTTTTTT. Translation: CASSVSGENTGELFF.

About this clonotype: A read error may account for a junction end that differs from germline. This CDR3 reads CASSVRDRGLNF. The DNA for the CDR3 is TGTGCCAGCAGTGTCCGGGACAGGGGTCTCAATTTC. The chain couples TRBV12-3 or TRBV12-4 to TRBJ1-2; TRBD1 agrees at 10 bases. CDR3 size: 12 residues.

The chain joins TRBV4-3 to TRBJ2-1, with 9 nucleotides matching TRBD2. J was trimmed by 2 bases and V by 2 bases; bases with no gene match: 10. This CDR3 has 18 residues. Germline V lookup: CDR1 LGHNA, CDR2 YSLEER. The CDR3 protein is CASSQYLAGNGPYNEQFF. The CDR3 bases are TGCGCCAGCAGCCAATATCTAGCGGGGAACGGTCCCTACAATGAGCAGTTCTTC.

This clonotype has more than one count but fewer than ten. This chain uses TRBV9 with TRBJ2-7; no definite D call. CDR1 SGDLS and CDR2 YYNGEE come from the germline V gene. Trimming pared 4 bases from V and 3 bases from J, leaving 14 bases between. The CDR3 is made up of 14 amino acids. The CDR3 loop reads CASSPDPLGYEQYV. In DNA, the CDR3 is TGTGCCAGCAGCCCGGACCCTTTGGGCTACGAGCAGTACGTC.

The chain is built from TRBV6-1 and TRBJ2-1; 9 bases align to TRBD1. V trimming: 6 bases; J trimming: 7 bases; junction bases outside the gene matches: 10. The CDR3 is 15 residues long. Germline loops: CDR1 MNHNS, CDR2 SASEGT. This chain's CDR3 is CASRGAGTGTNEQFF. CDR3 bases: TGTGCCAGCAGGGGGGCAGGGACAGGGACAAATGAGCAGTTCTTC.

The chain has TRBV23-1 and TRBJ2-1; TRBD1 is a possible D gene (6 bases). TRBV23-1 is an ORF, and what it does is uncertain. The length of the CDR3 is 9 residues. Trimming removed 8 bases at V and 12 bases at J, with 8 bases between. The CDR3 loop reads CASGGGQFF. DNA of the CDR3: TGCGCCAGCGGGGGCGGGCAGTTCTTC.

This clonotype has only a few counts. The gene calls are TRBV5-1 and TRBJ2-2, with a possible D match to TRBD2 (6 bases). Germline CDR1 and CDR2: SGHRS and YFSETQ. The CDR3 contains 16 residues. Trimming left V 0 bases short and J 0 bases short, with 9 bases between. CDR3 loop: CASSLAGTSNTGELFF. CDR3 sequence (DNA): TGCGCCAGCAGCTTGGCCGGGACTTCGAACACCGGGGAGCTGTTTTTT. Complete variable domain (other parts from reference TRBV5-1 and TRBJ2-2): KAGVTQTPRYLIKTRGQQVTLSCSPISGHRSVSWYQQTPGQGLQFLFEYFSETQRNKGNFPGRFSGRQFSNSRSEMNVSTLELGDSALYLCASSLAGTSNTGELFFGEGSRLTVL.

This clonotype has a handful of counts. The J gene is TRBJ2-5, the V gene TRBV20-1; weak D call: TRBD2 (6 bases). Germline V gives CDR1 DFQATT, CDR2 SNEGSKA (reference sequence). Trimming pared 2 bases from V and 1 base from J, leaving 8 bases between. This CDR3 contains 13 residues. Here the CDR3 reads CSARLSGQETQYF. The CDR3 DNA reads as TGCAGTGCTAGACTTAGCGGCCAAGAGACCCAGTACTTC.

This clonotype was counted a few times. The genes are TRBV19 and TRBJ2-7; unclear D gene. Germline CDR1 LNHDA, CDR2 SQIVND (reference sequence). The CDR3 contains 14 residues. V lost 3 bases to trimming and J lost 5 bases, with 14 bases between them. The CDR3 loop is CASSMSAGTDEQYF. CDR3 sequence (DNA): TGTGCCAGTAGTATGTCGGCAGGTACAGACGAGCAGTACTTC. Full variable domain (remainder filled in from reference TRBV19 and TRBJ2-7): DGGITQSPKYLFRKEGQNVTLSCEQNLNHDAMYWYRQDPGQGLRLIYYSQIVNDFQKGDIAEGYSVSREKKESFPLTVTSAQKNPTAFYLCASSMSAGTDEQYFGPGTRLTVT.

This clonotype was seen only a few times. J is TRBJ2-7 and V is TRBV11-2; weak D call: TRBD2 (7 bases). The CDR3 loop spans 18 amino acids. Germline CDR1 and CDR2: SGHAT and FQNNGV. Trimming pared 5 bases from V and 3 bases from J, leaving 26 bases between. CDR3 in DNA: TGTGCCAGCAGCATCAGGGGTTGGGGGGGCGAGGACGACTACGAGCAGTACTTC. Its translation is CASSIRGWGGEDDYEQYF.

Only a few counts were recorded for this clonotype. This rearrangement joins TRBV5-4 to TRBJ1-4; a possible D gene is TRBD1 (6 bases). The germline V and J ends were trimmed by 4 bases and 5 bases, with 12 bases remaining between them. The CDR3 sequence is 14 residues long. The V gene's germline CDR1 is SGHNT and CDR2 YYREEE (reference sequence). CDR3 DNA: TGTGCCAGCAGCCCGGGGGCAGTGAATGAAAAACTGTTTTTT. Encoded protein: CASSPGAVNEKLFF.

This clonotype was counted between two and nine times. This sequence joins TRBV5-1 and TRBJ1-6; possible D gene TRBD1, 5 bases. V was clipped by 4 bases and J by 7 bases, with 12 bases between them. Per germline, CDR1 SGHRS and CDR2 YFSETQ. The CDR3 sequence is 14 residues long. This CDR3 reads CASSTTGPNSPLHF. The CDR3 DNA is TGCGCCAGCAGCACCACAGGTCCCAATTCACCCCTCCACTTT.

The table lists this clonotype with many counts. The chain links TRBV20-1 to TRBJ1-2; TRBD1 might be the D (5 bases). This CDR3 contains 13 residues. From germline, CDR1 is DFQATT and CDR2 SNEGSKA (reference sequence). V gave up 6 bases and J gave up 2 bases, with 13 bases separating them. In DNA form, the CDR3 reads TGCAGTGCCTCTCCCCCAGGGAACTATGGCTACACCTTC. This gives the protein CSASPPGNYGYTF.

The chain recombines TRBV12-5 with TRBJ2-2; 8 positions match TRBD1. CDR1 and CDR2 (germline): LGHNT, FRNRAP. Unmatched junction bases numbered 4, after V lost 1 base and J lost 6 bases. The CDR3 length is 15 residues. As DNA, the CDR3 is TGTGCTAGTGGTTTGGGACAGGGGAGGCCCGGGGAGCTGTTTTTT. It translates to CASGLGQGRPGELFF.